This TCR beta chain was identified in a study of blood T cell repertoires in COVID-19. As for the study in general: The origin of the acute and convalescent COVID-19 samples was the United States, Italy and Spain.

The CDR3 contains 15 residues. CDR1 and CDR2 (germline): MDHEN, SYDVKM. Unmatched junction bases numbered 8, after V lost 3 bases and J lost 10 bases. Sequencing used immunoSEQ multiplex PCR; TCRdb keeps in-frame clones, though not all of them. The sample has around 330,000 clones; about 89% are singletons. Cohort 3 donors counted as recovered after two negative PCRs, clearance, or resolved symptoms. This clone was seen only a few times. The V gene is TRBV28, the J gene TRBJ1-6; 8 bases agree with TRBD1. The clonotype originates from a woman in her thirties or forties who had recovered from COVID-19. Specimen: PBMCs or T cells enriched from blood (not recorded which). The CDR3 protein is CASSLAGGAGSPLHF. CDR3 coding DNA: TGTGCCAGCAGTTTGGCAGGGGGCGCAGGATCACCCCTCCACTTT. The variable domain in full, with the rest retrieved from reference TRBV28 and TRBJ1-6, is DVKVTQSSRYLVKRTGEKVFLECVQDMDHENMFWYRQDPGLGLRLIYFSYDVKMKEKGDIPEGYSVSREKKERFSLILESASTNQTSMYLCASSLAGGAGSPLHFGNGTRLTVT.